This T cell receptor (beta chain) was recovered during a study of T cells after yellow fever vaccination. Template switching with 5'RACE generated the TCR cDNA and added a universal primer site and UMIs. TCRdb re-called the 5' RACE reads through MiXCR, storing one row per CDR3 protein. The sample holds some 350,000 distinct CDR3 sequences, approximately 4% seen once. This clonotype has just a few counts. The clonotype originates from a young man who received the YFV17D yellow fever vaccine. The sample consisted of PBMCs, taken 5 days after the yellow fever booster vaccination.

The chain's CDR3 is CSASPRLAGRDTQYF. Here the CDR3 DNA reads TGCAGTGCCTCACCTAGACTAGCGGGTCGGGATACGCAGTATTTT. V is TRBV20-1 and J is TRBJ2-3, with 10 bases identical to TRBD2. The V and J ends lost 6 bases and 6 bases, in that order; junction bases with no gene match: 12. The CDR3 totals 15 residues. Germline CDR1 and CDR2: DFQATT and SNEGSKA (reference sequence).